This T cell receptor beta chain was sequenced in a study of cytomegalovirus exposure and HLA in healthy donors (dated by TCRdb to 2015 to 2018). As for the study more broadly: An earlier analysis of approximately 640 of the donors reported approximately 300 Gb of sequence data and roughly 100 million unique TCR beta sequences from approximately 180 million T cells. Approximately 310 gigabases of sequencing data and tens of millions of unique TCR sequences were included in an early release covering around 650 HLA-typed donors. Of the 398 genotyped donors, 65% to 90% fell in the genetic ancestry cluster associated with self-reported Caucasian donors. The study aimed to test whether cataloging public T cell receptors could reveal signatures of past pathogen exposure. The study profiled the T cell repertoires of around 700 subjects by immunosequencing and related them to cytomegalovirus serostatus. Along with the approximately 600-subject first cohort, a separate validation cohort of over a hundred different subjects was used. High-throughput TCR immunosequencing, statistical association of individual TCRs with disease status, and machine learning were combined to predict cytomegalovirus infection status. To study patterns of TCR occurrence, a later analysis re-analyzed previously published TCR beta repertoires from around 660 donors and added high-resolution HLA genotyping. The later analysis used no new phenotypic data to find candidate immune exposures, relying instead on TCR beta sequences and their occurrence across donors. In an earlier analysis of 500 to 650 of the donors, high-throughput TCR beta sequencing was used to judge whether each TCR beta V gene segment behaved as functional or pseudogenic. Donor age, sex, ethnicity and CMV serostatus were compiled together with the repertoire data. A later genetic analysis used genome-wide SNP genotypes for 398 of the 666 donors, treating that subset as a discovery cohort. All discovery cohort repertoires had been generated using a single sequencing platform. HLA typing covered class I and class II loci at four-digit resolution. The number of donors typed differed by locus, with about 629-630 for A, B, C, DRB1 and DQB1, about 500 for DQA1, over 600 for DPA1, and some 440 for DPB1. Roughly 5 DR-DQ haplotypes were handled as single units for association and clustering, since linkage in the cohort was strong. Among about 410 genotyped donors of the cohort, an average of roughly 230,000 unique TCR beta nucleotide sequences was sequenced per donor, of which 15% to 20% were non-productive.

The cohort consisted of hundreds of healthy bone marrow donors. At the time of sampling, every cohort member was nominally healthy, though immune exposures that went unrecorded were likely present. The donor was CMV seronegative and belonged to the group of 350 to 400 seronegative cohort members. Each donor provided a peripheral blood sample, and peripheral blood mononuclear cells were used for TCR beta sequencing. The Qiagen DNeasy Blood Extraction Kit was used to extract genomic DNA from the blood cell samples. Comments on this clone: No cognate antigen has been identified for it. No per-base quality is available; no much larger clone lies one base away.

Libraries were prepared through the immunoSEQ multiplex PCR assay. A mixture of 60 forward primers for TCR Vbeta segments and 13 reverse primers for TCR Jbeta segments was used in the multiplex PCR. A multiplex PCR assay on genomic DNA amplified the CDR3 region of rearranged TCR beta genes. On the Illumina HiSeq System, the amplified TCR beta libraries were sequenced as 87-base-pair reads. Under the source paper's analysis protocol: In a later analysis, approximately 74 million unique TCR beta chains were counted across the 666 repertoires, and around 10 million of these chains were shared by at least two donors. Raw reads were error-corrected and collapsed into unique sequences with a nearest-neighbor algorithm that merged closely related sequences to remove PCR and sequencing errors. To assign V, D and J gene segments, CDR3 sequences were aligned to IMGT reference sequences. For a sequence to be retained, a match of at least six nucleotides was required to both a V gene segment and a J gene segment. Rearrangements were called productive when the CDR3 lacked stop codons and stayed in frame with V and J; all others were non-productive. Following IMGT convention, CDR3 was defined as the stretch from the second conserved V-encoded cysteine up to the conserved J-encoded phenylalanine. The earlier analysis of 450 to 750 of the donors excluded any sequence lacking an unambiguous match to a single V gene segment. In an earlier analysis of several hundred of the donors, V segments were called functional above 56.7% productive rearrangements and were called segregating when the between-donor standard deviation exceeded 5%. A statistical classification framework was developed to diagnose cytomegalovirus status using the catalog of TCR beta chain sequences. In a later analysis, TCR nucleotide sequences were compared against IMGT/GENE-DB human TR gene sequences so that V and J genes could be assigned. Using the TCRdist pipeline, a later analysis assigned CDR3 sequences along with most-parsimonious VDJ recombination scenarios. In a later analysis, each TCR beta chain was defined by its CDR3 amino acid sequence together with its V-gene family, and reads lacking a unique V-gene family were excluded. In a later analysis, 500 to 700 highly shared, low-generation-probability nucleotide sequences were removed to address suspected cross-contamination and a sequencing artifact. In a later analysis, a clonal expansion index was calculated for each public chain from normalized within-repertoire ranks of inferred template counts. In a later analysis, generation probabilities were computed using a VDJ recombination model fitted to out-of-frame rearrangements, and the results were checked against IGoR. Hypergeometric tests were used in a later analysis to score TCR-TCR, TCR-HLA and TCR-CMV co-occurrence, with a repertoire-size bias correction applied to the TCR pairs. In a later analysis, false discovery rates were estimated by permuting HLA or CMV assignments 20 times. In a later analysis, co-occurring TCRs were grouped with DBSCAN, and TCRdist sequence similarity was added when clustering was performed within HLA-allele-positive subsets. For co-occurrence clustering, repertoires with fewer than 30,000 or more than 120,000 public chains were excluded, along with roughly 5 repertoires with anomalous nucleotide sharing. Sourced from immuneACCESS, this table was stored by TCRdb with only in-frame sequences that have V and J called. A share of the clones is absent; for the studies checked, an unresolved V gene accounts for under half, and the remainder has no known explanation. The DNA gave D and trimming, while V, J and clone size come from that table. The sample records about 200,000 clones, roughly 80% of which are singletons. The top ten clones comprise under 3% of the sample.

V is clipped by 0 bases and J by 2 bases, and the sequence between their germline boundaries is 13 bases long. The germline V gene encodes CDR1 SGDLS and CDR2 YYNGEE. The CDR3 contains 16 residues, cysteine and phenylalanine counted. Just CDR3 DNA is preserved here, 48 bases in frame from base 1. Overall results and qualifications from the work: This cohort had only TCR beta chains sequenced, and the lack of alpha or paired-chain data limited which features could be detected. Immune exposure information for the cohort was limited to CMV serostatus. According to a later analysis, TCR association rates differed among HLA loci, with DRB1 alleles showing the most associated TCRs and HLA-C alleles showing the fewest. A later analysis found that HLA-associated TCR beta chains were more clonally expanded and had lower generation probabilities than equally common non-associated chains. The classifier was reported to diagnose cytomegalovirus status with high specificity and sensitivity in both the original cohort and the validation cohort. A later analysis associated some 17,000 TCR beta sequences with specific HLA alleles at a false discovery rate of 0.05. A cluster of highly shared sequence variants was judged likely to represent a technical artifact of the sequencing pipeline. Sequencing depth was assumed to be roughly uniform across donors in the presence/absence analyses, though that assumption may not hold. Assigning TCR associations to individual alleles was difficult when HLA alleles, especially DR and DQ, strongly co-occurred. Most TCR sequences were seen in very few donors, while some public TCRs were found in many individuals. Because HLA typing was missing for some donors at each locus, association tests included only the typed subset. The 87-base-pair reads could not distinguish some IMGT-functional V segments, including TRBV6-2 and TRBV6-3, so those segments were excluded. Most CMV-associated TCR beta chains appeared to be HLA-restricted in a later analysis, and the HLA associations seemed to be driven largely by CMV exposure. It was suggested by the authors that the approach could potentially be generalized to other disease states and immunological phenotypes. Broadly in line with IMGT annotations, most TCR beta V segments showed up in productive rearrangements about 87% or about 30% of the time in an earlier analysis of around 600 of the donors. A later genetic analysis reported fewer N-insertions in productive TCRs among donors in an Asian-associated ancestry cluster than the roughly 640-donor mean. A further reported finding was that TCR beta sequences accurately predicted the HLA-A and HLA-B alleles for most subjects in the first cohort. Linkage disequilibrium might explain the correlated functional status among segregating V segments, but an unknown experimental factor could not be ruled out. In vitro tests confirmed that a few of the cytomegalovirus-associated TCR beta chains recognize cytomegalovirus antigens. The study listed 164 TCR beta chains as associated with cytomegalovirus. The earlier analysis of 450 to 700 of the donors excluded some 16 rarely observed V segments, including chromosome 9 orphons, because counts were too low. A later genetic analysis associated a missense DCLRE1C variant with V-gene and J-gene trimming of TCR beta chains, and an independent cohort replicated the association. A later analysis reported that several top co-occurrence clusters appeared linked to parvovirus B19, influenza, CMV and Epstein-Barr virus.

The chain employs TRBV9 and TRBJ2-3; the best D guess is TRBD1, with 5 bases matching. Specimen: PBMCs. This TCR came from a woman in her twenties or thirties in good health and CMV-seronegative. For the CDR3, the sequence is CASSVEAGHDTDTQYF. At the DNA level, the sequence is TGTGCCAGCAGCGTAGAAGCCGGACATGACACAGATACGCAGTATTTT.